The clone carrying this T cell receptor (beta chain) was counted once. This specimen belongs to a study of blood T cell repertoires in COVID-19. Assay: immunoSEQ multiplex PCR; the TCRdb copy retains only in-frame clones and omits some. The sample lists 250,000 to 350,000 clones, 89% seen once, with approximately 13% in the top ten. Specimen: peripheral blood. The receptor was derived from an older woman with acute or convalescent COVID-19.

CDR3 nucleotide sequence: TGCAGCGTTTCGAGCTCTGGGGCCAACGTCCTGACTTTC. Protein sequence: CSVSSSGANVLTF. The chain combines TRBV29-1 with TRBJ2-6; unclear D gene. V was cut by 5 bases and J by 0 bases, with 5 bases left in between. CDR3 length equals 13 residues. From germline, CDR1 is SQVTM and CDR2 ANQGSEA. Using reference TRBV29-1 and TRBJ2-6 for the parts outside the CDR3, the full variable domain is SAVISQKPSRDICQRGTSLTIQCQVDSQVTMMFWYRQQPGQSLTLIATANQGSEATYESGFVIDKFPISRPNLTFSTLTVSNMSPEDSSIYLCSVSSSGANVLTFGAGSRLTVL.